The 16 T cell receptor beta chains below were found in one sample sequenced in a study of T cell responses to AZD1222 COVID-19 vaccine. The repertoire was sequenced with immunoSEQ multiplex PCR; TCRdb's copy has only in-frame clones and lacks some. The table shows 120,000 to 150,000 clones, with around 88% occurring only once. The material was peripheral blood, obtained on day 0 of AZD1222 vaccination. The receptors were sampled from an adult in good health.

The V gene is TRBV19, the J gene TRBJ2-1; D perhaps matches TRBD1 (6 bases). Germline CDR1 reads LNHDA; CDR2 reads SQIVND (reference sequence). V dropped 6 bases and J dropped 13 bases, with 19 bases sitting between them. The CDR3 has 13 residues. The chain's CDR3 is CASSLQGRDGQFF. In DNA, the CDR3 is TGTGCCAGTAGCCTACAGGGTCGGGATGGTCAGTTCTTC.

This chain links TRBV6-5 with TRBJ2-1, with 7 bases that match TRBD2. Germline V gene sequence: CDR1 MNHEY, CDR2 SVGAGI. V lost 6 bases to trimming and J lost 6 bases; unmatched junction nucleotides: 5. This CDR3 is built from 13 residues. Here the CDR3 DNA reads TGTGCCAGCAGCTATAGACTAGCCAATGAGCAGTTCTTC. Its protein product is CASSYRLANEQFF.

The V call is TRBV18, the J call TRBJ2-5; no definite D call. CDR3 length: 13 residues. Germline V gene lookup returns CDR1 KGHSH and CDR2 LQKENI. V lost 1 base and J lost 4, with 7 bases in between. The CDR3 reads CASSPQFGETQYF. CDR3 nucleotides: TGTGCCAGCTCACCACAGTTTGGAGAGACCCAGTACTTC.

The V gene is TRBV7-2, the J gene TRBJ1-1; D is uncertain. From germline, CDR1 is SGHTA and CDR2 FQGNSA. CDR3 length: 12 residues. The V and J ends lost 6 bases and 1 base respectively, with 6 bases between them. The DNA of the CDR3 is TGTGCCAGCAGTTCGGCGAACACTGAAGCTTTCTTT. Translated: CASSSANTEAFF.

V gene TRBV7-8 combines with J gene TRBJ2-2; 7 bases fit TRBD1. V was pared by 2 bases and J by 4 bases, with 10 bases of the junction left unmatched. The CDR3 extends over 17 amino acids. Germline V lookup: CDR1 SGHVS, CDR2 FQNEAQ. The CDR3 DNA reads TGTGCCAGCAGCTTAACAGGGGAATCGATTACCACCGGGGAGCTGTTTTTT. Translated: CASSLTGESITTGELFF.

The V and J genes are TRBV7-3 and TRBJ2-2; D gene unclear. The V gene lost 4 bases and the J gene lost 2 bases, with 14 bases spanning the gap. The CDR3 contains 16 residues. The germline gives CDR1 SGHTA, CDR2 FQGTGA. DNA for the CDR3: TGTGCCAGCAGCTCGGTGGGCGGAATAAACACCGGGGAGCTGTTTTTT. It is translated as CASSSVGGINTGELFF. The whole variable domain, remainder taken from reference TRBV7-3 and TRBJ2-2, is GAGVSQTPSNKVTEKGKYVELRCDPISGHTALYWYRQSLGQGPEFLIYFQGTGAADDSGLPNDRFFAVRPEGSVSTLKIQRTERGDSAVYLCASSSVGGINTGELFFGEGSRLTVL.

The chain uses TRBV4-2 and TRBJ2-1, with 10 bases matching TRBD2. The CDR3 is made up of 14 amino acids. Losses at the gene ends were 6 bases for V and 8 bases for J; bases not matched to a gene: 7. CDR1 is LGHNA and CDR2 is YNFKEQ in the germline V gene. The CDR3 DNA is TGTGCCAGCAGTCCTCTTCTAGCGGGAGATGAGCAGTTCTTC. Residues: CASSPLLAGDEQFF.

The genes are TRBV15 and TRBJ2-5; D may correspond to TRBD1 or TRBD2 (6 bases each). The CDR3 sequence is 17 residues long. The germline gives CDR1 LNHNV, CDR2 YYDKDF (reference sequence). Trimming shortened V by 0 bases and J by 5 bases, and 19 bases separated the two germline ends. CDR3 amino acids: CATSRDRGTTSAETQYF. CDR3 DNA sequence: TGTGCCACCAGCAGAGATCGGGGGACAACCTCGGCGGAGACCCAGTACTTC.

This chain joins TRBV11-2 and TRBJ1-1; D is perhaps TRBD1 (6 bases). CDR3 length: 14 residues. The V gene's germline CDR1 is SGHAT and CDR2 FQNNGV. Trimming removed 1 base at V and 7 bases at J, with 13 bases between. This CDR3 is CASSLGGRGGEAFF. Here the CDR3 DNA reads TGTGCCAGCAGCTTAGGGGGGCGCGGAGGTGAAGCTTTCTTT.

This clone has just a few counts. The chain links TRBV6-5 to TRBJ2-2; unclear D gene. V was trimmed by 7 bases and J by 1 base, leaving 10 bases between them. The CDR3 is 14 residues long. Germline V gene sequence: CDR1 MNHEY, CDR2 SVGAGI. The CDR3, as DNA: TGTGCCAGCATAAGGAAAGGGAACACCGGGGAGCTGTTTTTT. Translating gives CASIRKGNTGELFF.

This clone was seen a handful of times. The chain is built from TRBV25-1 and TRBJ2-2; 7 bases fit TRBD2. CDR1 is MGHDK, CDR2 SYGVNS, per germline. Unmatched junction bases numbered 2, after V lost 4 bases and J lost 6 bases. The CDR3 has 13 amino acids. Written as DNA, the CDR3 is TGTGCCAGCAGTGGACTAGCTGCCGGGGAGCTGTTTTTT. This encodes CASSGLAAGELFF.

In regard to this clone: Other DNA sequences in this sample translate to the same CDR3. The genes are TRBV9 and TRBJ2-3; TRBD2 might be the D (5 bases). Trimming removed 0 bases from V and 3 bases from J, with 5 bases in between. The CDR3 contains 13 residues. Germline CDR1 SGDLS, CDR2 YYNGEE. The DNA of the CDR3 is TGTGCCAGCAGCGTAGGAGGGACAGATACGCAGTATTTT. This gives the protein CASSVGGTDTQYF.

The CDR3 region is CASSPSYNSPLHF. CDR3 bases: TGTGCCAGCAGCCCCTCCTATAATTCACCCCTCCACTTT. V usage is TRBV9 and J usage is TRBJ1-6; D not resolved. From germline, CDR1 is SGDLS and CDR2 YYNGEE. The V and J ends lost 4 bases and 0 bases respectively, with 2 bases between them. CDR3 length equals 13 residues.

The chain has TRBV18 and TRBJ2-4; weak D call: TRBD2 (6 bases). Germline-derived CDR1 and CDR2 are KGHSH and LQKENI. The CDR3 runs to 11 residues. Between the trimmed V and J ends, which lost 5 bases and 12 bases, there was a span of 11 bases. The CDR3 protein is CASSTLADQYF. For the CDR3, the DNA is TGTGCCAGCTCAACTTTAGCGGATCAGTACTTC.

The chain employs TRBV25-1 and TRBJ1-4, with a tentative D call TRBD1 (6 bases). CDR1 MGHDK and CDR2 SYGVNS come from the germline V gene. The ends were cut back, 3 bases at V and 4 bases at J, with 12 bases in the middle. This CDR3 has 15 residues. The CDR3 DNA reads as TGTGCCAGCAGTGAGGTGGACAGAAGTAATGAAAAACTGTTTTTT. This gives the protein CASSEVDRSNEKLFF.

The rearrangement links TRBV5-1 to TRBJ2-1, with 8 bases fitting TRBD2. Per the germline V gene, CDR1 is SGHRS and CDR2 is YFSETQ. The CDR3 runs 15 residues. V lost 4 bases and J lost 3; bases outside the gene matches: 6. The CDR3: CASSRSGKDYNEQFF. In nucleotides, the CDR3 is TGCGCCAGCAGCCGTAGCGGGAAGGACTACAATGAGCAGTTCTTC.